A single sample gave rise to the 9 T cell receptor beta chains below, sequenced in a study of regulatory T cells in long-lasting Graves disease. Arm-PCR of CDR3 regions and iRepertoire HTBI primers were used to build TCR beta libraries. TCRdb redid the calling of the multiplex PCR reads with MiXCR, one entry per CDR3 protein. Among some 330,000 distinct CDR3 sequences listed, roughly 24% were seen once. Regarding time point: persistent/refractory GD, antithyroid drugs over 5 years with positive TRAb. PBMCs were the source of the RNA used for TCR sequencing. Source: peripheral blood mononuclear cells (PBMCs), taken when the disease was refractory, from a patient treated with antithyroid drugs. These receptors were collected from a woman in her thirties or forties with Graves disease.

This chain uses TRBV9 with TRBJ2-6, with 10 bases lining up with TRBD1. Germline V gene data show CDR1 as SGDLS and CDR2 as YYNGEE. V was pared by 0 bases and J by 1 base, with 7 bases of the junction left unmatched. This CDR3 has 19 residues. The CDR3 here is CASSVATRTGGSGANVLTF. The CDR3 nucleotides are TGTGCCAGCAGCGTAGCTACTCGGACAGGGGGATCTGGGGCCAACGTCCTGACTTTC. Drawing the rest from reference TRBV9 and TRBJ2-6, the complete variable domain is DSGVTQTPKHLITATGQRVTLRCSPRSGDLSVYWYQQSLDQGLQFLIQYYNGEERAKGNILERFSAQQFPDLHSELNLSSLELGDSALYFCASSVATRTGGSGANVLTFGAGSRLTVL.

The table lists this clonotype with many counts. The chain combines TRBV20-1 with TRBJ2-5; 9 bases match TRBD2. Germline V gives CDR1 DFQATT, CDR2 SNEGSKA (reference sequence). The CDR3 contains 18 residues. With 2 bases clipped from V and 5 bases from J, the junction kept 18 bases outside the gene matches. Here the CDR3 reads CSARQGVYGFAGGETQYF. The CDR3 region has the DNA TGCAGTGCTAGACAGGGGGTCTACGGGTTTGCGGGAGGGGAGACCCAGTACTTC.

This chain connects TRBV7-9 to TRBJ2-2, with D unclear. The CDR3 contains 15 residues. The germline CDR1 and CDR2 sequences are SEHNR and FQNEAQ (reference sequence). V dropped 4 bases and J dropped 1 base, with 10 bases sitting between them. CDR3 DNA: TGTGCCAGCAGCTACTCGATCGGGAACACCGGGGAGCTGTTTTTT. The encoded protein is CASSYSIGNTGELFF.

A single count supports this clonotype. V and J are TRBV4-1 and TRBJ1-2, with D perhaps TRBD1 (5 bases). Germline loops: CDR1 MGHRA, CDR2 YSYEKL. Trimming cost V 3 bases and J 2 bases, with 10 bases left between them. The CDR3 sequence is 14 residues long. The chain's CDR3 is CASSHPWGNYGYTF. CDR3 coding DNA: TGCGCCAGCAGCCACCCTTGGGGCAACTATGGCTACACCTTC.

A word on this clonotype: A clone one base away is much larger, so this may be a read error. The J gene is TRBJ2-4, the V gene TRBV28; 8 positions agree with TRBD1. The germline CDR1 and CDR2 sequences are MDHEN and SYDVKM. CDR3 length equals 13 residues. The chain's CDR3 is CASSLQGAKGYAF. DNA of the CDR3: TGTGCCAGCAGTTTACAGGGGGCTAAAGGCTACGCCTTC.

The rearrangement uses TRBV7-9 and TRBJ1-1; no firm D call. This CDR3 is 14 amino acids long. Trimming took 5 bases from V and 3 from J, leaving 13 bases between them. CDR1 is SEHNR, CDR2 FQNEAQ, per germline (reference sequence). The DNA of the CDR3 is TGTGCCAGCAGCCCAAGTTTCCTGCACACTGAAGCTTTCTTT. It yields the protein CASSPSFLHTEAFF.

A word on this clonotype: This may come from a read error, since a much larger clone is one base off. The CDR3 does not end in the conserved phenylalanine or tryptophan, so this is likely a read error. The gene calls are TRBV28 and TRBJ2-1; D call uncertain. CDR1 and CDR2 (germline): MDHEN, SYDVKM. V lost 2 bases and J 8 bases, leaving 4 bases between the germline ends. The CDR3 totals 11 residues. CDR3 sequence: CASSLGYEQFL. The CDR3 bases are TGTGCCAGCAGTTTAGGATATGAGCAGTTCCTC.

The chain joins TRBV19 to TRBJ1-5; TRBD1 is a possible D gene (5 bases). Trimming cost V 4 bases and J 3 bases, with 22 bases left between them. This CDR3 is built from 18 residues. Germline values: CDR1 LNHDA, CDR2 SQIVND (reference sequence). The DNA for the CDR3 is TGTGCCAGTAGTACAGTATTCAGGGACTGGACCTCCAATCAGCCCCAGCATTTT. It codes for CASSTVFRDWTSNQPQHF. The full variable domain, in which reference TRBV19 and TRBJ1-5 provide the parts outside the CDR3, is DGGITQSPKYLFRKEGQNVTLSCEQNLNHDAMYWYRQDPGQGLRLIYYSQIVNDFQKGDIAEGYSVSREKKESFPLTVTSAQKNPTAFYLCASSTVFRDWTSNQPQHFGDGTRLSIL.

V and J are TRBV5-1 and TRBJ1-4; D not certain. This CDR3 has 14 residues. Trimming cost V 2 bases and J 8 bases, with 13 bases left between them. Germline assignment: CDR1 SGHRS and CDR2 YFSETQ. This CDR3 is CASSFLGMDEKLFF. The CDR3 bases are TGCGCCAGCAGCTTTTTAGGGATGGACGAAAAACTGTTTTTT.